The rows below give T cell receptor beta chains drawn from one sample of a study of T cell repertoires in cytomegalovirus infection. TCRdb called the reads again in MiXCR, with one record for every CDR3 protein. The table includes about 920,000 distinct CDR3 sequences, around a third detected once. No antigen is known for these receptors. The material sequenced was cultured CD8+ T cells from PBMCs, taken from culture after CMV antigen stimulation. The receptors come from a human donor in good health (CMV status not recorded). Some clones in this sample may be carry-over from other donors' samples. CDR3s include the opening cysteine and the closing phenylalanine or tryptophan. A D gene is named only where the DNA matches it firmly. Clone sizes are given selectively: once, few, many, or a class where the clone is expanded.

D gene: -
CDR3 length: 15
V gene: TRBV28
clone size: -
J gene: TRBJ1-5
CDR3 DNA: TGTGCCAGCAGTAAAGGACGTATTTTCAATCAGCCCCAGCATTTT
CDR3 protein: CASSKGRIFNQPQHF

D gene: -
CDR3 length: 15
V gene: TRBV24-1
clone size: -
J gene: TRBJ2-3
CDR3 DNA: TGTGCCACCAGTGATTCGGTCAGCAGCACAGATACGCAGTATTTT
CDR3 protein: CATSDSVSSTDTQYF

D gene: TRBD1
CDR3 length: 17
V gene: TRBV10-3
clone size: -
J gene: TRBJ2-4
CDR3 DNA: TGTGCCATCAGTTACAGAAACCTGGGACAGGAGGAAAACATTCAGTACTTC
CDR3 protein: CAISYRNLGQEENIQYF

D gene: TRBD1
CDR3 length: 15
V gene: TRBV4-1
clone size: -
J gene: TRBJ2-7
CDR3 DNA: TGCGCCAGCAGCCAATCCTCGACAGGGGCCTACGAGCAGTACTTC
CDR3 protein: CASSQSSTGAYEQYF

D gene: -
CDR3 length: 16
V gene: TRBV6-4
clone size: -
J gene: TRBJ2-2
CDR3 DNA: TGTGCCAGCAGTGAACAGGCTTACCAGGGCACCGGGGAGCTGTTTTTT
CDR3 protein: CASSEQAYQGTGELFF

D gene: -
CDR3 length: 13
V gene: TRBV7-6
clone size: many
J gene: TRBJ2-7
CDR3 DNA: TGTGCCAGCAGCCGGGGCTTCTCCTACGAGCAGTACTTC
CDR3 protein: CASSRGFSYEQYF

D gene: -
CDR3 length: 14
V gene: TRBV12-3/TRBV12-4
clone size: many
J gene: TRBJ1-1
CDR3 DNA: TGTGCCAGCAGTGAAGGACAGAAGAACACTGAAGCTTTCTTT
CDR3 protein: CASSEGQKNTEAFF

D gene: -
CDR3 length: 15
V gene: TRBV7-8
clone size: many
J gene: TRBJ2-1
CDR3 DNA: TGTGCCAGCAGCTTAGCGGGGGGAGCTCGGAATGAGCAGTTCTTC
CDR3 protein: CASSLAGGARNEQFF

D gene: TRBD2
CDR3 length: 17
V gene: TRBV6-6
clone size: many
J gene: TRBJ2-2
CDR3 DNA: TGTGCCAGCAGTTACCGGCCGGGGGGGACGAACACCGGGGAGCTGTTTTTT
CDR3 protein: CASSYRPGGTNTGELFF

D gene: TRBD1
CDR3 length: 14
V gene: TRBV2
clone size: -
J gene: TRBJ1-5
CDR3 DNA: TGTGCCAGCGGGCAGGGGGCCTACAATCAGCCCCAGCATTTT
CDR3 protein: CASGQGAYNQPQHF

D gene: -
CDR3 length: 17
V gene: TRBV7-9
clone size: many
J gene: TRBJ2-4
CDR3 DNA: TGTGCCAGCAGCGGGGAGATGGCACTTTTTGCCAAAAACATTCAGTACTTC
CDR3 protein: CASSGEMALFAKNIQYF

D gene: -
CDR3 length: 13
V gene: TRBV27
clone size: few
J gene: TRBJ2-3
CDR3 DNA: TGTGCCAGCAGTTTATCCCCCAGGAATACGCAGTATTTT
CDR3 protein: CASSLSPRNTQYF

D gene: -
CDR3 length: 15
V gene: TRBV19
clone size: few
J gene: TRBJ2-2
CDR3 DNA: TGTGCCAGTACCCAACTAGCAAGGAGCACCGGGGAGCTGTTTTTT
CDR3 protein: CASTQLARSTGELFF

D gene: -
CDR3 length: 14
V gene: TRBV10-2
clone size: few
J gene: TRBJ2-3
CDR3 DNA: TGCGCCAGCAGGGAGGGCAGGCGCACAGATACGCAGTATTTT
CDR3 protein: CASREGRRTDTQYF

D gene: TRBD1
CDR3 length: 15
V gene: TRBV14
clone size: -
J gene: TRBJ2-7
CDR3 DNA: TGTGCCAGCAGCCAAGACGACAGGGGGATCAACGAGCAGTACTTC
CDR3 protein: CASSQDDRGINEQYF

D gene: -
CDR3 length: 13
V gene: TRBV6-2/TRBV6-3
clone size: few
J gene: TRBJ2-2
CDR3 DNA: TGTGCCAGCAGTACACGGAGAACCGGGGAGCTGTTTTTT
CDR3 protein: CASSTRRTGELFF

D gene: TRBD1
CDR3 length: 19
V gene: TRBV7-6
clone size: few
J gene: TRBJ2-2
CDR3 DNA: TGTGCCAGCAGCTTAGGTGACTCTACGGACAGGGGGCGAACCGGGGAGCTGTTTTTT
CDR3 protein: CASSLGDSTDRGRTGELFF

D gene: TRBD1
CDR3 length: 15
V gene: TRBV4-2
clone size: -
J gene: TRBJ1-2
CDR3 DNA: TGTGCCAGCAGCCAAGGAAGGACAGGGGGCTATGGCTACACCTTC
CDR3 protein: CASSQGRTGGYGYTF

D gene: TRBD1
CDR3 length: 18
V gene: TRBV9
clone size: once
J gene: TRBJ2-1
CDR3 DNA: TGTGCCAGCAGCGTAGCTCTCTGGACAGGGGCCTCCTACAATGAGCAGTTCTTC
CDR3 protein: CASSVALWTGASYNEQFF

D gene: TRBD1
CDR3 length: 15
V gene: TRBV25-1
clone size: few
J gene: TRBJ1-1
CDR3 DNA: TGTGCCACCCGCGGACAGGGAGGATGGAACACTGAAGCTTTCTTT
CDR3 protein: CATRGQGGWNTEAFF

D gene: -
CDR3 length: 14
V gene: TRBV5-6
clone size: -
J gene: TRBJ1-2
CDR3 DNA: TGTGCCAGCAGCTGGGACCTTGCTACTAATGGCTACACCTTC
CDR3 protein: CASSWDLATNGYTF

D gene: -
CDR3 length: 15
V gene: TRBV12-5
clone size: -
J gene: TRBJ1-2
CDR3 DNA: TGTGCTAGTGGTTTGCCCGGGGGTCAAGATGATGGCTACACCTTC
CDR3 protein: CASGLPGGQDDGYTF

D gene: TRBD1
CDR3 length: 17
V gene: TRBV2
clone size: few
J gene: TRBJ1-1
CDR3 DNA: TGTGCCAGCAGTGAAAAGGGACAGGAATACATGAACACTGAAGCTTTCTTT
CDR3 protein: CASSEKGQEYMNTEAFF

D gene: -
CDR3 length: 14
V gene: TRBV7-8
clone size: many
J gene: TRBJ2-2
CDR3 DNA: TGTGCCAGCAGCCCACGAGGGGCAAGCGGGGAGCTGTTTTTT
CDR3 protein: CASSPRGASGELFF

D gene: -
CDR3 length: 13
V gene: TRBV19
clone size: many
J gene: TRBJ1-5
CDR3 DNA: TGTGCCAGTAGTATGGGTAGTAATCAGCCCCAGCATTTT
CDR3 protein: CASSMGSNQPQHF

D gene: -
CDR3 length: 15
V gene: TRBV7-6
clone size: -
J gene: TRBJ1-6
CDR3 DNA: TGTGCCAGCAGCTTAGCGTCCCCCTATAATTCACCCCTCCACTTT
CDR3 protein: CASSLASPYNSPLHF

D gene: TRBD1
CDR3 length: 18
V gene: TRBV6-6
clone size: -
J gene: TRBJ1-1
CDR3 DNA: TGTGCCAGCAGTTACTCGACCTCCTGGACAGGGATGAACACTGAAGCTTTCTTT
CDR3 protein: CASSYSTSWTGMNTEAFF

D gene: -
CDR3 length: 15
V gene: TRBV9
clone size: few
J gene: TRBJ2-3
CDR3 DNA: TGTGCCAGCAGCGTAGCCGCCTTGAGCACAGATACGCAGTATTTT
CDR3 protein: CASSVAALSTDTQYF

D gene: -
CDR3 length: 15
V gene: TRBV10-3
clone size: once
J gene: TRBJ2-3
CDR3 DNA: TGTACCATCACCCGGAGGGGCGGAGGCACAGATACGCAGTATTTT
CDR3 protein: CTITRRGGGTDTQYF

D gene: -
CDR3 length: 14
V gene: TRBV15
clone size: few
J gene: TRBJ2-7
CDR3 DNA: TGTGCCACCAGCATTGGGGCGGGGTCTTACGAGCAGTACTTC
CDR3 protein: CATSIGAGSYEQYF

D gene: -
CDR3 length: 17
V gene: TRBV4-1
clone size: -
J gene: TRBJ1-1
CDR3 DNA: TGCGCCAGCAGCCTACGACAGCACGCCGGAATGAACACTGAAGCTTTCTTT
CDR3 protein: CASSLRQHAGMNTEAFF

D gene: -
CDR3 length: 14
V gene: TRBV12-3/TRBV12-4
clone size: few
J gene: TRBJ1-5
CDR3 DNA: TGTGCCAGCAGTTTAAGTGACCCGAATCAGCCCCAGCATTTT
CDR3 protein: CASSLSDPNQPQHF

D gene: -
CDR3 length: 17
V gene: TRBV19
clone size: few
J gene: TRBJ2-1
CDR3 DNA: TGTGCCAGTAGTCTTCGTCGACGGTACAGGGATAACAATGAGCAGTTCTTC
CDR3 protein: CASSLRRRYRDNNEQFF

D gene: -
CDR3 length: 12
V gene: TRBV27
clone size: -
J gene: TRBJ1-2
CDR3 DNA: TGTGCCAGCAGTTTATCAGGGTTTGGCTACACCTTC
CDR3 protein: CASSLSGFGYTF

D gene: TRBD2
CDR3 length: 17
V gene: TRBV7-8
clone size: many
J gene: TRBJ2-1
CDR3 DNA: TGTGCCAGCAGCCCCCTTAGCGGGGGGAGCTCCTACAATGAGCAGTTCTTC
CDR3 protein: CASSPLSGGSSYNEQFF

D gene: -
CDR3 length: 13
V gene: TRBV27
clone size: many
J gene: TRBJ2-1
CDR3 DNA: TGTGCCAGCAGTTCAGGATTGTACAATGAGCAGTTCTTC
CDR3 protein: CASSSGLYNEQFF

D gene: TRBD2
CDR3 length: 16
V gene: TRBV28
clone size: -
J gene: TRBJ2-1
CDR3 DNA: TGTGTCAGCAGTCGGTTAAGCGGGGGGGCGAACAATGAGCAGTTCTTC
CDR3 protein: CVSSRLSGGANNEQFF

D gene: TRBD1
CDR3 length: 19
V gene: TRBV27
clone size: few
J gene: TRBJ2-6
CDR3 DNA: TGTGCCAGCAGATTGTCCGGGACAGGGCGTGAGTCTGGGGCCAACGTCCTGACTTTC
CDR3 protein: CASRLSGTGRESGANVLTF

D gene: -
CDR3 length: 15
V gene: TRBV7-9
clone size: many
J gene: TRBJ1-2
CDR3 DNA: TGTGCCAGCAGTTCGGGACTCGCACGTAACTATGGCTACACCTTC
CDR3 protein: CASSSGLARNYGYTF

D gene: TRBD1
CDR3 length: 16
V gene: TRBV20-1
clone size: few
J gene: TRBJ2-1
CDR3 DNA: TGCAGTGCTAGACCGGACAGGGGATTCCTATACAATGAGCAGTTCTTC
CDR3 protein: CSARPDRGFLYNEQFF

D gene: TRBD2
CDR3 length: 16
V gene: TRBV11-2
clone size: few
J gene: TRBJ2-7
CDR3 DNA: TGTGCCAGCAGCCCAAGAACTAGCGGGGGTGGCCTCGAGCAGTACTTC
CDR3 protein: CASSPRTSGGGLEQYF

D gene: TRBD2
CDR3 length: 17
V gene: TRBV9
clone size: few
J gene: TRBJ2-6
CDR3 DNA: TGTGCCAGCAGCGACCGACTAGCGGGCGTTGGGGCCAACGTCCTGACTTTC
CDR3 protein: CASSDRLAGVGANVLTF

D gene: -
CDR3 length: 14
V gene: TRBV27
clone size: -
J gene: TRBJ1-4
CDR3 DNA: TGTGCCAGCAGTTTTGGGCTTGGGGGTGAAAAACTGTTTTTT
CDR3 protein: CASSFGLGGEKLFF

D gene: -
CDR3 length: 13
V gene: TRBV6-1
clone size: few
J gene: TRBJ1-4
CDR3 DNA: TGTGCCAGCAGTGAAGCGGTGACGGCGCGGATGTTTTTT
CDR3 protein: CASSEAVTARMFF

D gene: -
CDR3 length: 16
V gene: TRBV7-8
clone size: -
J gene: TRBJ2-2
CDR3 DNA: TGTGCCAGCAGCTTCACACCTCAGGGAGGCACCGGGGAGCTGTTTTTT
CDR3 protein: CASSFTPQGGTGELFF

D gene: TRBD2
CDR3 length: 15
V gene: TRBV7-3
clone size: -
J gene: TRBJ2-1
CDR3 DNA: TGTGCCAGCAGCGAGCTCGGCTGGGAGGGGTATGTGCAGTTCTTC
CDR3 protein: CASSELGWEGYVQFF